Shown below are 27 T cell receptor beta chains from a single sample sequenced in a study of blood T cells in healthy people across ages. Combining a sample-barcoded 5' primer with a J-beta primer mix, a second PCR ran for about 7 to 11 cycles. From the 5' RACE reads, TCRdb called clonotypes with MiXCR, one entry per CDR3 protein. The sample shows 270,000 or so distinct CDR3 sequences, around 29% of them seen only once. The sequenced sample was blood. The receptors were sampled from a woman in her 70s in good health.

The chain recombines TRBV12-3 or TRBV12-4 with TRBJ2-2; D is perhaps TRBD1 or TRBD2 (5 bases each). There are 12 residues in the CDR3. Trimming took 4 bases from V and 6 from J, leaving 6 bases between them. CDR3 DNA: TGTGCCAGCAGTTGGGGGTCCGGGGAGCTGTTTTTT. Translating gives CASSWGSGELFF.

The chain is built from TRBV29-1 and TRBJ2-1, with D perhaps TRBD1 or TRBD2 (5 bases each). Per germline, CDR1 SQVTM and CDR2 ANQGSEA. V gave up 4 bases and J gave up 5 bases, with 12 bases separating them. The CDR3 is made up of 13 amino acids. The CDR3 sequence is CSVGPGPHNEQFF. In nucleotides, the CDR3 is TGCAGCGTTGGTCCGGGACCCCACAATGAGCAGTTCTTC.

This clonotype was observed a handful of times. The chain uses TRBV15 and TRBJ2-5, with D perhaps matching TRBD1 (5 bases). The J call may be wrong; the DNA end is better matched by TRBJ2-7. The CDR3 is 14 residues long. Germline V gene lookup returns CDR1 LNHNV and CDR2 YYDKDF (reference sequence). The CDR3 is CATSRGSRVDEQYF. In nucleotides, the CDR3 is TGTGCCACCAGCAGAGGATCCAGGGTCGACGAGCAGTACTTC.

The V call is TRBV10-3, the J call TRBJ2-7; 11 bases align to TRBD2. The CDR3 covers 14 residues. Trimming removed 5 bases from V and 5 bases from J; junction bases left unmatched: 5. Germline CDR1 ENHRY, CDR2 SYGVKD. The CDR3 DNA reads as TGTGCCATCAGTACTAGCGGGAGCCCTCACGAGCAGTACTTC. Translating it yields CAISTSGSPHEQYF.

This CDR3 is CSEEGGGNEQFF. CDR3 DNA: TGCAGCGAGGAAGGCGGGGGGAATGAGCAGTTCTTC. The J gene is TRBJ2-1, the V gene TRBV29-1, with 8 bases matching TRBD2. Trimming cost V 7 bases and J 7 bases; bases outside gene matches: 6. This CDR3 is 12 amino acids long. CDR1 SQVTM and CDR2 ANQGSEA come from the germline V gene.

This clonotype appeared many times. DNA of the CDR3: TGTGCCAGCAGTTCTCCGGACAGGGGGAACTACGAGCAGTACTTC. It is translated as CASSSPDRGNYEQYF. The V and J genes are TRBV6-5 and TRBJ2-7; TRBD1 agrees at 10 bases. Germline V gives CDR1 MNHEY, CDR2 SVGAGI. CDR3 length: 15 residues. V shed 4 bases and J 3 bases; nucleotides not matched to a gene: 6.

In this sample, this clonotype turned up many times. Here the CDR3 reads CSVNSPGQGSNEQFF. The CDR3 nucleotides read TGCAGCGTCAATTCCCCGGGACAGGGTAGCAATGAGCAGTTCTTC. The rearrangement uses TRBV29-1 and TRBJ2-5; the match to TRBD1 covers 9 bases. The J call is in doubt because the DNA end fits TRBJ2-1 better. The CDR3 is made up of 15 amino acids. CDR1 and CDR2 (germline): SQVTM, ANQGSEA.

Points on this clonotype: A read error is likely, as this CDR3 ends without the conserved phenylalanine or tryptophan. V usage is TRBV12-3 or TRBV12-4 and J usage is TRBJ2-1, with TRBD2 matching over 10 bases. V trimming: 5 bases; J trimming: 7 bases; junction bases outside the gene matches: 14. This CDR3 region has 17 residues. CDR3 nucleotide sequence: TGTGCCAGCAGTCGGGACAGTGCTAGCGGGGGAACTAATGAGCAGTTCCTC. Its protein is CASSRDSASGGTNEQFL.

This clonotype was counted at least ten times. The rearrangement joins TRBV28 to TRBJ2-5; 8 bases align to TRBD1. CDR3 length: 16 residues. Germline V gene lookup returns CDR1 MDHEN and CDR2 SYDVKM. V shed 5 bases and J 2 bases; nucleotides not matched to a gene: 10. CDR3 loop: CASSTFGQGDQETQYF. CDR3 coding DNA: TGTGCCAGCAGTACTTTTGGACAGGGCGATCAAGAGACCCAGTACTTC.

This clonotype was found a few times. The chain joins TRBV11-2 to TRBJ2-5, with D unresolved. The end of the DNA is better explained by TRBJ2-1, so the J call may be wrong. Germline assignment: CDR1 SGHAT and CDR2 FQNNGV. The CDR3 is made up of 14 amino acids. The CDR3, as DNA: TGTGCCAGCAGCCTGACCCGTCCGAACAATGAGCAGTTCTTC. Translated: CASSLTRPNNEQFF.

This clonotype has a count of ten or more. The chain joins TRBV7-2 to TRBJ2-5; D remains unclear. Germline loops: CDR1 SGHTA, CDR2 FQGNSA. The CDR3 is made up of 12 amino acids. Trimming took 3 bases from V and 5 from J, leaving 7 bases between them. CDR3 protein: CASSFHTETQYF. CDR3 nucleotides: TGTGCCAGCAGCTTCCACACGGAGACCCAGTACTTC.

This clonotype was observed a few times. The chain has TRBV9 and TRBJ2-1; maybe TRBD1 (6 bases). Germline lookup yields CDR1 SGDLS and CDR2 YYNGEE. The CDR3 has 16 residues. The V and J ends lost 2 bases and 6 bases respectively, with 18 bases between them. CDR3 nucleotides: TGTGCCAGCAGCGTCCACCCGACAGGAGAATCCAATGAGCAGTTCTTC. Translation: CASSVHPTGESNEQFF.

This clonotype has just a few counts. The rearrangement joins TRBV3-1 to TRBJ1-4; D possibly corresponds to TRBD1 (5 bases). The CDR3 runs 16 residues. The V gene lost 5 bases and the J gene lost 2 bases, with 15 bases spanning the gap. Germline values: CDR1 LGHDT, CDR2 YNNKEL (reference sequence). CDR3 bases: TGTGCCAGCAGCTCGGGCCAGGGATCGACTAATGAAAAACTGTTTTTT. It translates to CASSSGQGSTNEKLFF.

This chain uses TRBV24-1 with TRBJ1-2, with D perhaps matching TRBD1 (5 bases). The CDR3 spans 13 residues. Germline V gene sequence: CDR1 KGHDR, CDR2 SFDVKD. V was cut by 7 bases and J by 8 bases, with 16 bases left in between. In nucleotides, the CDR3 is TGTGCCACCAGCGAAGCCCGGGGGGAGGGCTACACCTTC. The encoded protein is CATSEARGEGYTF.

The rearrangement joins TRBV7-2 to TRBJ1-5, with D perhaps TRBD1 (6 bases). The germline V and J ends were trimmed by 2 bases and 6 bases, with 14 bases remaining between them. The CDR3 is 15 amino acids. Germline CDR1 is SGHTA and CDR2 is FQGNSA. CDR3 loop: CASSLSVQGGQPQHF. CDR3 sequence (DNA): TGTGCCAGCAGCTTATCGGTACAGGGCGGTCAGCCCCAGCATTTT. The full variable domain, its missing parts supplied by reference TRBV7-2 and TRBJ1-5, is GAGVSQSPSNKVTEKGKDVELRCDPISGHTALYWYRQSLGQGLEFLIYFQGNSAPDKSGLPSDRFSAERTGGSVSTLTIQRTQQEDSAVYLCASSLSVQGGQPQHFGDGTRLSIL.

In its sample, this clonotype was seen a few times. V and J are TRBV20-1 and TRBJ2-1, with TRBD2 matching 8 bases. V trimming: 3 bases; J trimming: 6 bases; junction bases outside the gene matches: 13. Germline V gene data show CDR1 as DFQATT and CDR2 as SNEGSKA (reference sequence). The CDR3 extends over 16 amino acids. This CDR3 reads CSASRRSGSYFNEQFF. The CDR3, as DNA: TGCAGTGCTAGCCGGAGGAGCGGGAGTTACTTCAATGAGCAGTTCTTC.

This clonotype has more than one count but fewer than ten. The CDR3 coding sequence is TGTGCCAGCTCACCTGAGCGTGGACAGGGGAGAAAACTGTTTTTT. Its protein product is CASSPERGQGRKLFF. V gene TRBV18 combines with J gene TRBJ1-4; TRBD1 matches 9 bases. There are 15 residues in the CDR3. Trimming cost V 3 bases and J 10 bases; bases outside gene matches: 9. CDR1 is KGHSH, CDR2 LQKENI, per germline.

On this clonotype: With a much larger clone just one base away, this may be a read error. The chain links TRBV7-2 to TRBJ2-5, with 10 bases lining up with TRBD2. Germline V lookup: CDR1 SGHTA, CDR2 FQGNSA. The CDR3 runs to 17 residues. As DNA, the CDR3 is TGTGCCAACAGCCAGGCTAGCGGGAGCCCCGTTCAAGAGACCCAGTACTTC. It yields the protein CANSQASGSPVQETQYF.

Only a few counts were recorded for this clonotype. The CDR3 coding sequence is TGTGCCACCAGCAGAGATAGACAGCAGAATGGCTACACCTTC. It specifies CATSRDRQQNGYTF. This rearrangement joins TRBV15 to TRBJ1-2; TRBD1 might be the D (5 bases). The CDR3 sequence is 14 residues long. V lost 0 bases to trimming and J lost 6 bases, with 11 bases between them. CDR1 LNHNV and CDR2 YYDKDF come from the germline V gene (reference sequence). The full variable domain, with the rest looked up from reference TRBV15 and TRBJ1-2, is DAMVIQNPRYQVTQFGKPVTLSCSQTLNHNVMYWYQQKSSQAPKLLFHYYDKDFNNEADTPDNFQSRRPNTSFCFLDIRSPGLGDTAMYLCATSRDRQQNGYTFGSGTRLTVV.

On this clonotype itself: A read error may account for a junction end that differs from germline. The chain is built from TRBV20-1 and TRBJ2-5; 7 bases fit TRBD2. The J call may not be correct, given that the DNA end is closer to TRBJ2-1. CDR1 and CDR2 from the germline V gene are DFQATT and SNEGSKA (reference sequence). This CDR3 comprises 14 residues. DNA of the CDR3: TGCAGTGCTAGAGATCTAGCGGAATACAATGGGCAGTTCTTC. Amino acid sequence: CSARDLAEYNGQFF.

This clonotype occurred a few times. The chain combines TRBV7-2 with TRBJ2-1, with TRBD2 matching 8 bases. This CDR3 has 13 amino acids. The germline V gene encodes CDR1 SGHTA and CDR2 FQGNSA. V gave up 6 bases and J gave up 5 bases; unmatched junction bases: 3. DNA for the CDR3: TGTGCCAGCAGTAGCGGGACTAACAATGAGCAGTTCTTC. It translates to CASSSGTNNEQFF.

The chain links TRBV15 to TRBJ1-4; a possible D gene is TRBD1 (5 bases). Germline V gene sequence: CDR1 LNHNV, CDR2 YYDKDF (reference sequence). The CDR3 runs to 15 residues. Between the trimmed V and J ends, which lost 1 base and 3 bases, there was a span of 9 bases. The CDR3 region is CATSRGTGSNEKLFF. In DNA, the CDR3 is TGTGCCACCAGCAGAGGTACAGGCTCTAATGAAAAACTGTTTTTT. The entire variable domain, with the rest obtained from reference TRBV15 and TRBJ1-4, is as follows: DAMVIQNPRYQVTQFGKPVTLSCSQTLNHNVMYWYQQKSSQAPKLLFHYYDKDFNNEADTPDNFQSRRPNTSFCFLDIRSPGLGDTAMYLCATSRGTGSNEKLFFGSGTQLSVL.

The chain joins TRBV6-1 to TRBJ2-1; 12 nucleotides match TRBD2. CDR1 is MNHNS and CDR2 is SASEGT in the germline V gene. The V gene end was trimmed by 2 bases and the J gene end by 9 bases; junction bases not matched to a gene: 5. This CDR3 has 15 amino acids. CDR3 loop: CASSESSGRAVEQFF. The DNA of the CDR3 is TGTGCCAGCAGTGAATCTAGCGGGAGGGCCGTTGAGCAGTTCTTC.

This clonotype was counted only a few times. This chain links TRBV24-1 with TRBJ2-2, with 8 bases fitting TRBD1. This CDR3 is built from 18 residues. The J segment lost 5 bases and the V segment lost 0 bases, leaving 10 bases of the junction unmatched. CDR1 and CDR2 from the germline V gene are KGHDR and SFDVKD. Here the CDR3 reads CATSDLPRGQGRTGELFF. The CDR3 DNA sequence: TGTGCCACCAGTGATTTGCCCCGAGGACAGGGAAGGACCGGGGAGCTGTTTTTT.

V gene TRBV7-3 combines with J gene TRBJ2-5, with 14 bases identical to TRBD2. Unmatched junction bases numbered 8, after V lost 3 bases and J lost 5 bases. In germline, CDR1 is SGHTA, CDR2 FQGTGA. The CDR3 extends over 17 amino acids. The CDR3 DNA is TGTGCCAGCAGCTTTACGGGACTAGCGGGAGCACGCGAGACCCAGTACTTC. The encoded protein is CASSFTGLAGARETQYF.

Points on this clonotype: The germline gene is not matched at one end of the junction; a read error may be the cause. The rearrangement uses TRBV28 and TRBJ1-2; D may be TRBD1 (6 bases). The CDR3 runs 17 residues. Per germline, CDR1 MDHEN and CDR2 SYDVKM. The CDR3 reads CASRITTGALGNYGHTF. The CDR3 region has the DNA TGTGCCAGCAGAATTACTACGGGGGCTCTAGGGAACTATGGCCACACCTTC.

This clonotype appeared many times. The V gene is TRBV28, the J gene TRBJ2-7; 7 bases are shared with TRBD1. This CDR3 region has 12 residues. The germline V gene has CDR1 MDHEN and CDR2 SYDVKM. The V segment lost 6 bases and the J segment 6 bases; nucleotides outside the gene matches: 5. The CDR3: CASREGAGEQYF. For the CDR3, the DNA is TGTGCCAGCAGAGAGGGGGCAGGCGAGCAGTACTTC. Using reference TRBV28 and TRBJ2-7 for the parts outside the CDR3, the full variable domain is DVKVTQSSRYLVKRTGEKVFLECVQDMDHENMFWYRQDPGLGLRLIYFSYDVKMKEKGDIPEGYSVSREKKERFSLILESASTNQTSMYLCASREGAGEQYFGPGTRLTVT.